This T cell receptor (beta chain) was identified in a study of patients and donors after allogeneic stem cell transplantation. Losses at the gene ends were 0 bases for V and 4 bases for J; bases not matched to a gene: 3. The CDR3 extends over 15 amino acids. The germline V gene encodes CDR1 SGDLS and CDR2 YYNGEE. Using its own MiXCR run on the RT-PCR reads, TCRdb lists one record per CDR3 protein. Among about 960,000 distinct CDR3 sequences listed, more than 15% were seen once. Sequenced input: blood, either unsorted or a sorted T cell fraction (not recorded which). The chain combines TRBV9 with TRBJ2-2; 7 bases are shared with TRBD2. This clonotype was sampled from a human donor who was either an allogeneic HSCT recipient or a stem cell or donor lymphocyte infusion donor (not recorded which). It is not recorded whose cells these are; they may come from a transplant donor. The chain's CDR3 is CASSVDAGATGELFF. Here the CDR3 DNA reads TGTGCCAGCAGCGTAGATGCGGGAGCCACCGGGGAGCTGTTTTTT.